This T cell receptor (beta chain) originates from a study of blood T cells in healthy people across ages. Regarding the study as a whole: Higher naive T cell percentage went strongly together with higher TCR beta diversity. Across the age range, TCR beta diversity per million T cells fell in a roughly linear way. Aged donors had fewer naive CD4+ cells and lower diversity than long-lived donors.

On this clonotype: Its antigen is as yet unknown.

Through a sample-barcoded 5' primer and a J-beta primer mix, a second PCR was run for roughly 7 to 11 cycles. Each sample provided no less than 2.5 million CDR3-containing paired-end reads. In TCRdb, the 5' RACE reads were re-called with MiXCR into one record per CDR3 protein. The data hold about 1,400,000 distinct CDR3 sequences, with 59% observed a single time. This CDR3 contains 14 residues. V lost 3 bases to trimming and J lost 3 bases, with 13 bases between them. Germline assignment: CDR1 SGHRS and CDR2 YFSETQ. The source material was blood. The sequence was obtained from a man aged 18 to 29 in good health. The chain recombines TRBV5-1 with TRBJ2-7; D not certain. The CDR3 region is CASSSTLEGYEQYF. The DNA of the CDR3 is TGCGCCAGCAGCTCAACATTGGAAGGCTACGAGCAGTACTTC.